This T cell receptor beta chain came from a study of CD8 T cells in ankylosing spondylitis. General study findings and limits: Several highly homologous variants formed a TCR beta motif that appeared characteristic of ankylosing spondylitis blood. Clones linked with disease were CD8+ and fairly uncommon in the peripheral blood. It was reported that disease-linked clones were significantly enriched in matched ankylosing spondylitis synovial fluid.

A quantitative 5'-RACE method, one with molecular barcodes, was used to make TCR beta libraries. Each CDR3 protein is one row after TCRdb ran MiXCR on the 5' RACE reads. The sample has hundreds of thousands of distinct CDR3 sequences; roughly 24% are singletons. This clonotype has more than one count but fewer than ten. Its target is unknown. This CDR3 is 16 amino acids long. V lost 5 bases and J 0 bases, leaving 17 bases between the germline ends. CDR1 SGHAT and CDR2 FQNNGV come from the germline V gene. This TCR was recovered from a male donor with ankylosing spondylitis or in good health (not recorded which). Sequencing was done on a sample of blood, either unsorted or a sorted T cell fraction (not recorded which). The chain joins TRBV11-2 to TRBJ2-7, with a possible D match to TRBD2 (6 bases). This chain's CDR3 is CASSHDLAGNSYEQYF. The CDR3 DNA reads as TGTGCCAGCAGCCACGACCTGGCGGGGAACTCCTACGAGCAGTACTTC.